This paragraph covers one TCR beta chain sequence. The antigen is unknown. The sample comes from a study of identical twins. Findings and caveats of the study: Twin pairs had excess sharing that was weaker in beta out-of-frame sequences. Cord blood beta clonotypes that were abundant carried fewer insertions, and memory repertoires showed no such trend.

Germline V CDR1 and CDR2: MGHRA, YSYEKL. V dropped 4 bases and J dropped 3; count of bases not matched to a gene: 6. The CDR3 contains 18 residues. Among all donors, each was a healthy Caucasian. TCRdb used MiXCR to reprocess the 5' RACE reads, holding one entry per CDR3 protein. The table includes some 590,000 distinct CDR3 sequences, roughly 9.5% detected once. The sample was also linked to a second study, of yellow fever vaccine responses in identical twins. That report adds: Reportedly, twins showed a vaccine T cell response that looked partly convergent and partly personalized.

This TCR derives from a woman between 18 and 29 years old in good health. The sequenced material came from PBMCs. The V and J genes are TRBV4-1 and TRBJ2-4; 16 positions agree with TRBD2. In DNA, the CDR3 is TGCGCCAGCAGCCCGGGACTAGCGGGGGGGCTCGACAAAAACATTCAGTACTTC. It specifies CASSPGLAGGLDKNIQYF.